The 15 T cell receptor beta chains presented below share a single source sample, sequenced in a study of response to subunit inactivated influenza vaccine. TCRdb re-called the RT-PCR reads with MiXCR, one entry per CDR3 protein. Of under 950,000 distinct CDR3 sequences listed, 21% were seen once; the top ten hold roughly 10%. This specimen was PBMCs from blood, taken around 5 days after vaccination. Source of these receptors: a man aged 45-60 years who received an inactivated influenza vaccine.

The rearrangement joins TRBV30 to TRBJ2-1; TRBD1 might be the D (5 bases). The CDR3 is 12 amino acids. From germline, CDR1 is GTSNPN and CDR2 SVGIG (reference sequence). Between the trimmed V and J ends, which lost 3 bases and 8 bases, there was a span of 11 bases. CDR3 region: CAWRGLTYEQFF. The CDR3 DNA sequence: TGTGCCTGGAGGGGGCTAACCTATGAGCAGTTCTTC.

In its sample, this clonotype was seen a few times. V is TRBV3-1 and J is TRBJ2-7; D is possibly TRBD1 (5 bases). The V end was cut by 0 bases, the J end by 3 bases, with 12 bases between. CDR3 length equals 15 residues. Germline V gene data show CDR1 as LGHDT and CDR2 as YNNKEL (reference sequence). CDR3 coding DNA: TGTGCCAGCAGCCAAGATCCCAGGGCCTTCTACGAGCAGTACTTC. Translation: CASSQDPRAFYEQYF.

This clonotype was detected a few times. The CDR3 here is CASSELSSGTGELFF. The CDR3 nucleotides are TGCGCCAGCAGTGAGCTGTCTAGCGGCACCGGGGAGCTGTTTTTT. The chain joins TRBV10-2 to TRBJ2-2, with 7 positions matching TRBD2. The V gene's germline CDR1 is WSHSY and CDR2 SAAADI. V trimming: 2 bases; J trimming: 4 bases; junction bases outside the gene matches: 4. The CDR3 spans 15 residues.

This clonotype was recorded a few times. J is TRBJ2-3 and V is TRBV20-1, with D possibly TRBD1 on 7 matching bases. The CDR3 totals 16 residues. In germline, CDR1 is DFQATT, CDR2 SNEGSKA (reference sequence). This CDR3 reads CSANQWRGQGTDTQYF. For the CDR3, the DNA is TGCAGCGCAAATCAATGGAGGGGGCAGGGCACAGATACGCAGTATTTT.

This clonotype was seen a handful of times. This chain joins TRBV25-1 and TRBJ2-5; D is unresolved. This CDR3 contains 13 residues. Trimming left V 0 bases short and J 6 bases short, with 8 bases between. Germline values: CDR1 MGHDK, CDR2 SYGVNS. The CDR3 sequence: CASSEYGAQTQYF. Here the CDR3 DNA reads TGTGCCAGCAGTGAATACGGCGCCCAGACCCAGTACTTC.

This clonotype was detected a few times. This sequence joins TRBV3-1 and TRBJ2-1; unclear D gene. CDR1 and CDR2 (germline): LGHDT, YNNKEL (reference sequence). The V and J ends lost 6 bases and 6 bases respectively, with 12 bases between them. This CDR3 contains 13 residues. The CDR3 DNA sequence: TGTGCCAGCAGTCGCCGGACGGGCAATGAGCAGTTCTTC. It codes for CASSRRTGNEQFF.

The chain joins TRBV7-6 to TRBJ2-7; tentative D call: TRBD1 (6 bases). The CDR3 extends over 15 amino acids. The ends were cut back, 0 bases at V and 7 bases at J, with 16 bases in the middle. Germline CDR1 is SGHVS and CDR2 is FNYEAQ. The CDR3, as DNA: TGTGCCAGCAGCTTAGCGTCCTCAGGGGCGGGTGAGCAGTACTTC. Protein product: CASSLASSGAGEQYF. Full variable domain (missing parts from reference TRBV7-6 and TRBJ2-7): GAGVSQSPRYKVTKRGQDVALRCDPISGHVSLYWYRQALGQGPEFLTYFNYEAQQDKSGLPNDRFSAERPEGSISTLTIQRTEQRDSAMYRCASSLASSGAGEQYFGPGTRLTVT.

The chain couples TRBV27 to TRBJ2-1; TRBD2 agrees at 9 bases. CDR1 is MNHEY and CDR2 is SMNVEV in the germline V gene (reference sequence). The CDR3 is 15 residues long. V dropped 6 bases and J dropped 4; count of bases not matched to a gene: 7. The CDR3 DNA reads as TGTGCCAGCAGACCCCCGGGACTAGCTTACAATGAGCAGTTCTTC. It specifies CASRPPGLAYNEQFF.

This clonotype was recorded at least ten times. CDR3 DNA: TGTGCCAGCAGTTTTTCGTTAGCCACAGATACGCAGTATTTT. Protein sequence: CASSFSLATDTQYF. The chain combines TRBV27 with TRBJ2-3, with D uncertain. This CDR3 contains 14 residues. The V gene lost 3 bases and the J gene lost 2 bases, with 9 bases spanning the gap. The V gene's germline CDR1 is MNHEY and CDR2 SMNVEV (reference sequence).

This chain joins TRBV27 and TRBJ2-3; 8 nucleotides match TRBD2. The CDR3 has 18 residues. V trimming: 8 bases; J trimming: 0 bases; junction bases outside the gene matches: 16. Germline CDR1 reads MNHEY; CDR2 reads SMNVEV (reference sequence). The CDR3 DNA is TGTGCCAGCGCCTACAGGCAAGAGGCTAGCGGGAGCACAGATACGCAGTATTTT. It specifies CASAYRQEASGSTDTQYF.

This clonotype was detected a few times. The V gene is TRBV4-2, the J gene TRBJ2-1; tentatively, D is TRBD2 (5 bases). There are 15 residues in the CDR3. V lost 0 bases, J lost 2 bases, and 8 bases lay in between. The V gene's germline CDR1 is LGHNA and CDR2 YNFKEQ. CDR3 DNA: TGTGCCAGCAGCCAAGAGCGGACTCCCTACAATGAGCAGTTCTTC. Translating it yields CASSQERTPYNEQFF.

The genes are TRBV20-1 and TRBJ1-2; D may be TRBD1 (5 bases). Trimming took off 1 base at V and 8 bases at J, with 17 bases between the two ends. This CDR3 is built from 14 residues. CDR1 and CDR2 from the germline V gene are DFQATT and SNEGSKA (reference sequence). For the CDR3, the DNA is TGCAGTGCTAGAGCCTCGAACGGACAATGGGGCTACACCTTC. This encodes CSARASNGQWGYTF.

The count of this clonotype is one. One junction end disagrees with the germline gene, perhaps due to a read error. The chain recombines TRBV7-9 with TRBJ2-1; maybe TRBD2 (5 bases). The CDR3 length is 14 residues. Germline values: CDR1 SEHNR, CDR2 FQNEAQ (reference sequence). The CDR3 coding sequence is TGTGCCAACAGCGGACGACGCTCCTACAATGAGCAGTTCTTC. Residues: CANSGRRSYNEQFF.

This chain uses TRBV7-8 with TRBJ2-3, with 8 bases identical to TRBD2. The CDR3 is 17 amino acids. V shed 2 bases, J shed 4 bases, and the junction held 11 bases outside the gene matches. Germline V gene data show CDR1 as SGHVS and CDR2 as FQNEAQ. The CDR3 DNA reads as TGTGCCAGCAGCTTAAACCCATCGGGAGGGCTAGCAGATACGCAGTATTTT. It specifies CASSLNPSGGLADTQYF.

The chain employs TRBV20-1 and TRBJ2-1; possible D gene TRBD1, 6 bases. The V end was cut by 5 bases, the J end by 4 bases, with 15 bases between. The CDR3 totals 14 residues. Germline V gene data show CDR1 as DFQATT and CDR2 as SNEGSKA (reference sequence). The CDR3 sequence is CSASQDSEYNEQFF. CDR3 DNA sequence: TGCAGTGCTTCCCAGGACAGCGAATACAATGAGCAGTTCTTC.